This T cell receptor (beta chain) was found in a study of post-analysis software for immune sequencing data. Study-wide points: The five TRBV segments detected at higher frequency in patients than in controls included TRBV5-6, TRBV5-1 and TRBV20-1.

Notes on this clonotype: The antigen is not known. Sequence at one end of the junction differs from germline and may be a read error.

The CDR3 has 17 amino acids. Per the germline V gene, CDR1 is SGDLS and CDR2 is YYNGEE. Researchers reported that TCR beta cDNA libraries carried unique molecular identifiers. From the PCR reads, TCRdb called clonotypes with MiXCR, one entry per CDR3 protein. The repertoire consists of roughly 800,000 distinct CDR3 sequences, with under 70% occurring once and the leading ten covering 4.6%. This rearrangement joins TRBV9 to TRBJ2-5; the D gene is possibly TRBD1 (5 bases). The sequenced sample was blood. The TCR sequence derives from a girl under 18 with multiple sclerosis. As DNA, the CDR3 is TGTACCAGCAGCGTAGGGGATTGGGGCGGCCAACAAGAGACCCAGTACTTC. Protein product: CTSSVGDWGGQQETQYF. Full variable domain (rest looked up from reference TRBV9 and TRBJ2-5): DSGVTQTPKHLITATGQRVTLRCSPRSGDLSVYWYQQSLDQGLQFLIQYYNGEERAKGNILERFSAQQFPDLHSELNLSSLELGDSALYFCTSSVGDWGGQQETQYFGPGTRLLVL.